This entry concerns a single T cell receptor (beta chain). Which antigen it targets is not known. The junction differs from germline at one of its ends, possibly a read error. This entry is derived from a study of tumor-infiltrating lymphocytes in primary liver carcinoma (dated by TCRdb to about 2017). Study-level background: Of the five patients (three men and two women, aged 30 to 69 years), four had hepatocellular carcinoma and one had combined HCC and intrahepatic cholangiocarcinoma. A total of 35 specimens from 5 patients underwent TCRbeta repertoire sequencing, comprising approximately 25 tumor regions, 5 adjacent noncancerous liver tissues and 5 peripheral blood samples. For each liver tumor, the study sampled five regions along with adjacent normal tissue and blood, and applied TCRbeta repertoire sequencing, expression microarrays and whole-exome sequencing. The five patients had tumors of stage T1-T3 N0M0, with maximum diameters ranging from roughly 4.2 to 11 cm. Roughly 3.5 to 7.5 million productive TCRbeta reads were obtained per sample, and no significant difference in read depth was found between tissue types. The roughly 27 tumor region samples were profiled with Agilent mRNA microarrays so that TCRbeta repertoire diversity could be related to the local molecular phenotype. High reproducibility was observed for the technical replicate repertoires, with mean shared-clone rates approximately 0.92 and correlation coefficients above 0.95.

What the authors observed across the whole study: Because only the TCR beta chain was sequenced and unpaired alpha chains were not captured, true repertoire diversity is likely underestimated. Repertoire overlap was found to be higher between tumor regions (mean approximately 35%) than between tumor-adjacent (around 17%) or tumor-blood (about 14%) pairs, consistent with antigen-driven expansion. Because the samples were bulk and unsorted, CD4+ and CD8+ T cell repertoires could not be compared. Only 4 or 5 patients were included in the study, and the authors note that the findings should be validated in a larger study. Compared with blood, tumors had a significantly larger share of the repertoire taken up by the top 250 clones (p = 0.039). Only about 8-24% of top clones were found in all five regions of a tumor, suggesting spatial heterogeneity of tumor-infiltrating T cells.

Total RNA and DNA were co-extracted without cell sorting from around 20-30 mg of bulk tissue using the AllPrep DNA/RNA mini kit. Between late 2015 and 2016, a few patients in China with histopathologically diagnosed primary liver carcinoma had surgical resection. At the time of sampling, the patients had chronic HBV infection and had not received any treatment. Each tumor was sampled at five spatially separated regions: the superior, inferior, left-lateral and right-lateral poles and the tumor centre. Histology showed that every tumor sample contained more than 80% viable tumor cells. Fresh tumor and adjacent tissue pieces were bisected; one half was stored in RNAlater at -80°C, the other sent for histology. The germline V gene supplies CDR1 SGHRS and CDR2 YFSETQ. From its cysteine to its phenylalanine, the CDR3 spans 14 amino acids. Only CDR3 DNA is held: 42 bases, read in frame from base 1. Starting from approximately 500 ng total RNA, TCRbeta-specific cDNA was produced by reverse transcription with a constant-region primer and ProtoScript II reverse transcriptase. TCRbeta libraries were built with three nested multiplex PCR rounds, a slightly modified ARM-PCR procedure. Each of the first two PCR rounds ran for about 10 cycles using multiplex TRBV1-TRBV30 forward primers together with a Cbeta reverse primer. Sample barcodes and Illumina adapters were added in a final 25-cycle PCR with Deep VentR polymerase. Amplicons of 200-500 bp were gel-purified with a QIAquick gel extraction kit before sequencing. An Illumina HiSeq 2500 was used to sequence the TCRbeta amplicons with 250-bp paired-end reads. Processing in the source paper ran as follows. Reads were quality-trimmed with Trimmomatic v0.33, and paired reads were merged with FLASH v1.2.11 to recover full CDR3 sequences. MiGEC v1.2.1b assigned V, D and J germline segments to the rearranged TCRbeta sequences. Clonotype statistics, along with Shannon-Wiener diversity indices, were calculated using VDJtools v1.0.0. Except for diversity analysis, only each sample's 250 most abundant clonotypes were used in subsequent analyses to reduce sampling bias. Clones were called with MiXCR by TCRdb after fastp trimmed the public reads at Q25, and only in-frame beta chains were retained. Every distinct CDR3 protein forms one entry, paired with its most common genes and DNA. These V and J calls are TCRdb output, not the study's own analysis. The sample profile shows approximately 73,000 distinct CDR3 sequences; 70% to 80% of them were found once. Around 13% of the sample is in the top ten clones.

This sequence was found in a woman in her fifties or sixties with primary liver carcinoma and hepatitis B virus infection. In this chain, TRBV5-1 is recombined with TRBJ1-2, with 8 bases in between that match TRBD1. Material for sequencing was liver tumor tissue from sampling region 4. The cell subset or site tag for this specimen amounts to: tumor region T4, right-lateral pole. The CDR3 amino acid sequence is: CTSNLDRAAYGYTF. In nucleotides, the sequence is TGCACCAGCAACCTGGACAGGGCCGCCTATGGCTACACCTTC. The CDR3 plus the reference TRBV5-1 and TRBJ1-2 genes for the other parts give the full variable domain: KAGVTQTPRYLIKTRGQQVTLSCSPISGHRSVSWYQQTPGQGLQFLFEYFSETQRNKGNFPGRFSGRQFSNSRSEMNVSTLELGDSALYLCTSNLDRAAYGYTFGSGTRLTVV.